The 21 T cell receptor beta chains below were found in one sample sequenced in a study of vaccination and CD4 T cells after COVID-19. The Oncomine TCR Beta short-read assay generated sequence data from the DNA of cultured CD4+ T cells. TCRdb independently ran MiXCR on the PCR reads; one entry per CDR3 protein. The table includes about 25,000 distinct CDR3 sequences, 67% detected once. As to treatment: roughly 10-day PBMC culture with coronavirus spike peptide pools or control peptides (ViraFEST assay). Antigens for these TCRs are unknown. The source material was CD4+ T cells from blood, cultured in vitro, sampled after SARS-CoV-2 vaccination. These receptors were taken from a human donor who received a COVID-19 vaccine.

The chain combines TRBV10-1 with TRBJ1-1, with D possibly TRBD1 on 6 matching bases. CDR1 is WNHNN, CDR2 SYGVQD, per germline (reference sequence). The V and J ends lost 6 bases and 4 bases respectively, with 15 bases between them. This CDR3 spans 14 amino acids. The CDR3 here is CASSHGQRSTEAFF. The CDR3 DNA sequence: TGCGCCAGCAGCCACGGACAGAGGAGCACTGAAGCTTTCTTT.

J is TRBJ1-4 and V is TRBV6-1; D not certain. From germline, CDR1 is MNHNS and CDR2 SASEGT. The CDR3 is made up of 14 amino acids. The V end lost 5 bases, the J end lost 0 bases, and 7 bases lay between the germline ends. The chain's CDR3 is CASSRVATNEKLFF. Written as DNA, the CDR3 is TGTGCCAGCAGTAGAGTTGCAACTAATGAAAAACTGTTTTTT.

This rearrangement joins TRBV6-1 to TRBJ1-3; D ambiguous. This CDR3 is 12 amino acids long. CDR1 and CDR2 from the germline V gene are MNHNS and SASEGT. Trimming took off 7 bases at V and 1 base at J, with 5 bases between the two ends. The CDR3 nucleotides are TGTGCCAGCATGAGTTCTGGAAACACCATATATTTT. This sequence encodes CASMSSGNTIYF.

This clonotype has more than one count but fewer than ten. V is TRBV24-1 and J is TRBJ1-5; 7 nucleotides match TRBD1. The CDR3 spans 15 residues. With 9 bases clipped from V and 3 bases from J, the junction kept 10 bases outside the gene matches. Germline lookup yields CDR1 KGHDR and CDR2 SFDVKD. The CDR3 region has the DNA TGTGCCACCGCAAGTTCAGGGGGTTTCAATCAGCCCCAGCATTTT. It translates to CATASSGGFNQPQHF.

The CDR3 nucleotides read TGCAGTGCTAGTACCGGGACTAGCACCCTCCCCACAGATACGCAGTATTTT. Translating gives CSASTGTSTLPTDTQYF. The chain couples TRBV20-1 to TRBJ2-3; 9 bases are shared with TRBD2. Trimming cost V 3 bases and J 2 bases; bases outside gene matches: 12. Germline-derived CDR1 and CDR2 are DFQATT and SNEGSKA (reference sequence). The CDR3 spans 17 residues.

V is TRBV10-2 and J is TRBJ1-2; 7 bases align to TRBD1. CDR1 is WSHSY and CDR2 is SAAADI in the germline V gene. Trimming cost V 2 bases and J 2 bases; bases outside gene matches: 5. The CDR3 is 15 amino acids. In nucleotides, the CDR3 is TGCGCCAGCAGTGAGGTTCCCAGGGGGAACTATGGCTACACCTTC. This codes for CASSEVPRGNYGYTF.

In DNA form, the CDR3 reads TGTGCCAGTAGTCCCTCGGGGTCTCGTGGAAACACCATATATTTT. It encodes CASSPSGSRGNTIYF. The chain carries TRBV19 and TRBJ1-3, with no clear D. This CDR3 comprises 15 residues. Germline V gene lookup returns CDR1 LNHDA and CDR2 SQIVND (reference sequence). Deletions cut 5 bases from V and 3 bases from J, with 14 bases between.

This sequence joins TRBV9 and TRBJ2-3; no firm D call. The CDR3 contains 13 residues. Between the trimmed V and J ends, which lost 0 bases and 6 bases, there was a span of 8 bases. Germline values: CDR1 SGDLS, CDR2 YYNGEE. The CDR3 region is CASSVVGADTQYF. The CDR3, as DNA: TGTGCCAGCAGCGTAGTCGGTGCGGATACGCAGTATTTT.

The chain's CDR3 is CATSATSVRDLTDTQYF. The CDR3 DNA reads as TGTGCCACCAGCGCGACGTCCGTTAGGGACCTCACAGATACGCAGTATTTT. The rearrangement uses TRBV24-1 and TRBJ2-3, with D perhaps matching TRBD1 or TRBD2 (5 bases each). Per the germline V gene, CDR1 is KGHDR and CDR2 is SFDVKD. The CDR3 runs to 17 residues. Trimming took off 7 bases at V and 2 bases at J, with 21 bases between the two ends.

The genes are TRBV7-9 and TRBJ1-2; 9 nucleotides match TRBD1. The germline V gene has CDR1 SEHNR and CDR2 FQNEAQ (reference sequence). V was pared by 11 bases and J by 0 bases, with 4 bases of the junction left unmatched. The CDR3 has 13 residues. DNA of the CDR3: TGTGCCTTGGGACAGGGTGCTAACTATGGCTACACCTTC. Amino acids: CALGQGANYGYTF.

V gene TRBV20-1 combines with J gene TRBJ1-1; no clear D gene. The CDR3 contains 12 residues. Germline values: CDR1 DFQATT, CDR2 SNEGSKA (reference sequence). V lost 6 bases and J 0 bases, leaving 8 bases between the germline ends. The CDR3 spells CSARRVNTEAFF. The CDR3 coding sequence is TGCAGTGCCAGAAGGGTGAACACTGAAGCTTTCTTT.

In DNA, the CDR3 is TGTGCCAGCAGCCAAGAAAGGCGTCACTGGAACACTGAAGCTTTCTTT. It yields the protein CASSQERRHWNTEAFF. The chain has TRBV3-1 and TRBJ1-1, with D unclear. The length of the CDR3 is 16 residues. Germline values: CDR1 LGHDT, CDR2 YNNKEL (reference sequence). The ends were cut back, 0 bases at V and 1 base at J, with 12 bases in the middle.

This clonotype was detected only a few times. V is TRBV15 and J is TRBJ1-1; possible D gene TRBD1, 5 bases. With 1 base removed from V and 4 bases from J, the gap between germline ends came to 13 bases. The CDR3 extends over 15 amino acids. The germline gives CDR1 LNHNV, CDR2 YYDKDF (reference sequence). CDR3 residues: CATSRGGGMSTEAFF. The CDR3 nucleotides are TGTGCCACCAGCAGAGGGGGGGGGATGAGCACTGAAGCTTTCTTT.

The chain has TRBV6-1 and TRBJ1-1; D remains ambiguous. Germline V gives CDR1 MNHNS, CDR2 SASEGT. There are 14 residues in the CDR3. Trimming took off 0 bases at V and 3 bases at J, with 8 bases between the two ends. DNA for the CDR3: TGTGCCAGCAGTGAAGCGGGGTCGGACACTGAAGCTTTCTTT. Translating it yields CASSEAGSDTEAFF.

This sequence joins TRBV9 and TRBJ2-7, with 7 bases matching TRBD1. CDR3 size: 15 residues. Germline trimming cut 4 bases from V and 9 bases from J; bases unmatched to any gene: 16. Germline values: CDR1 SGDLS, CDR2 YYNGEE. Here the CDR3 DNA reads TGTGCCAGCAGCATCGGGACAGCCCGGGGCGGGTGGCAGTACTTC. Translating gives CASSIGTARGGWQYF.

This CDR3 is CASSYTGLTDTQYF. DNA for the CDR3: TGTGCCAGCAGTTACACAGGGTTGACAGATACGCAGTATTTT. This chain uses TRBV27 with TRBJ2-3; a weak D match, TRBD1 (6 bases). Per germline, CDR1 MNHEY and CDR2 SMNVEV (reference sequence). V was clipped by 4 bases and J by 3 bases, with 11 bases between them. This CDR3 spans 14 amino acids.

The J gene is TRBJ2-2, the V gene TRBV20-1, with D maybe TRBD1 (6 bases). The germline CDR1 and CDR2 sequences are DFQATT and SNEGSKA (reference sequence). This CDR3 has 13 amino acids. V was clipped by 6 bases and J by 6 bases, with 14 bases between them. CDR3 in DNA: TGCAGTGCCACAACAGGGCGGGCCGGGGAGCTGTTTTTT. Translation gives CSATTGRAGELFF.

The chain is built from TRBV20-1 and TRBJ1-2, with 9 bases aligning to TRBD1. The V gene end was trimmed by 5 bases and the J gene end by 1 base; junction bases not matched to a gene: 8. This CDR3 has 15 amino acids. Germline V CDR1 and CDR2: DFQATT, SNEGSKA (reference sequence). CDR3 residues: CSAAGTGIFNYGYTF. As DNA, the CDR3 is TGCAGTGCTGCCGGGACAGGGATTTTTAACTATGGCTACACCTTC.

This CDR3 reads CSARVPGGAGAFF. The CDR3 nucleotides are TGCAGTGCTAGAGTCCCAGGGGGCGCAGGAGCTTTCTTT. The genes are TRBV20-1 and TRBJ1-1, with 8 bases aligning to TRBD1. Germline CDR1 reads DFQATT; CDR2 reads SNEGSKA (reference sequence). The length of the CDR3 is 13 residues. V dropped 1 base and J dropped 10; count of bases not matched to a gene: 8.

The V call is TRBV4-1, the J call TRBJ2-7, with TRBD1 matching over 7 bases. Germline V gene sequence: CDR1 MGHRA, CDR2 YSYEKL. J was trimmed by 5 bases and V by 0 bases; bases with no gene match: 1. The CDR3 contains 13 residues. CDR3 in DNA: TGCGCCAGCAGCCAAGACAGGGGGAACGAGCAGTACTTC. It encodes CASSQDRGNEQYF.

The CDR3 nucleotides read TGTGCCAGCAGTTACTCTCGAAGTCGTGCGTACGAGCAGTACTTC. As protein: CASSYSRSRAYEQYF. This chain connects TRBV6-5 to TRBJ2-7, with no clear D. V was pared by 0 bases and J by 4 bases, with 13 bases between. CDR1 and CDR2 (germline): MNHEY, SVGAGI. The CDR3 consists of 15 residues.